This record looks at one T cell receptor beta chain sequence and its context. The record originates from a study of T cell changes during pregnancy in multiple sclerosis. Assay used: immunoSEQ multiplex PCR; TCRdb lists only in-frame clones, some missing. There are around 100,000 clones in the sample; roughly nine tenths occur only once, and 0.9% to 0.95% lies in the top ten. The germline CDR1 and CDR2 sequences are SGHNT and YENEEA. The ends were cut back, 3 bases at V and 9 bases at J, with 14 bases in the middle. The length of the CDR3 is 14 residues. The sequence came from a female donor with multiple sclerosis, enrolled in a pregnancy study. This sequence joins TRBV11-3 and TRBJ2-2; D gene uncertain. Sequenced here: peripheral blood, sampled after pregnancy. As DNA, the CDR3 is TGTGCCAGCAGCTTTGCAGGCCCTGGAAGGGAGCTGTTTTTT. Its translation: CASSFAGPGRELFF.